This T cell receptor beta chain was sequenced during a study of Ad26.COV2.S vaccination and SARS-CoV-2 variants. Study-level background: Donor allocation was to the COV1001 Ad26.COV2.S trial arm. Each vaccinee took Ad26.COV2.S intramuscularly, once or twice 56 days apart. Study outcomes and limitations: Analyses of TCR breadth and depth may have underestimated total T cell responses.

Germline values: CDR1 SNHLY, CDR2 FYNNEI. The CDR3 is made up of 18 amino acids. Trimming shortened V by 5 bases and J by 2 bases, and 23 bases separated the two germline ends. Note on this clone: The antigen is not known.

Indicated treatment: roughly 19 received Ad26.COV2.S at low or high dose, single or two shots; roughly five received placebo; per-sample allocation not given. Samples were taken on day 63 after the first vaccine or placebo injection. TCRdb's table, derived via immunoSEQ multiplex PCR, lists solely in-frame clones and lacks some. The table includes fewer than 500,000 clones, 90% detected once. The source of this sequence is a person aged 18-65 years who received the Ad26.COV2.S COVID-19 vaccine or a placebo. Here the sequenced sample was peripheral blood, taken in a trial of Ad26.COV2.S vaccine versus placebo. V and J are TRBV2 and TRBJ2-3; perhaps TRBD1 as D (7 bases). The CDR3 nucleotides read TGTGCCAGCAGTCCCTCCCCCCCAGGGGGGATTTTCACAGATACGCAGTATTTT. Translating gives CASSPSPPGGIFTDTQYF. The whole variable domain, remainder taken from reference TRBV2 and TRBJ2-3, is EPEVTQTPSHQVTQMGQEVILRCVPISNHLYFYWYRQILGQKVEFLVSFYNNEISEKSEIFDDQFSVERPDGSNFTLKIRSTKLEDSAMYFCASSPSPPGGIFTDTQYFGPGTRLTVL.